These 15 T cell receptor beta chains were all obtained from the same sample, sequenced in a study of T cells in Graves' hyperthyroidism and ophthalmopathy. Amplification targeted TCR beta CDR3 regions from RNA transcripts. The HTBI primer set drove a first-round RT-PCR of the TCR CDR3. TCRdb re-called the multiplex PCR reads with MiXCR, one entry per CDR3 protein. The table has about 500,000 distinct CDR3 sequences, about 46% seen once. The specimen sequenced was peripheral blood or thyroid tissue (not recorded which). The source is an adult woman with Graves' disease, either hyperthyroidism or ophthalmopathy (not recorded which).

The chain links TRBV9 to TRBJ1-2; possible D gene TRBD1, 6 bases. V was shortened by 0 bases and J by 5 bases, with 17 bases between the two germline ends. CDR3 length equals 16 residues. Germline V gene data show CDR1 as SGDLS and CDR2 as YYNGEE. DNA of the CDR3: TGTGCCAGCAGCGTAGAGCAGGGGAAGTTTTGGTATGGCTACACCTTC. It is translated as CASSVEQGKFWYGYTF.

This clonotype has at least ten counts. V is TRBV11-2 and J is TRBJ1-1; TRBD1 might be the D (5 bases). The V gene's germline CDR1 is SGHAT and CDR2 FQNNGV. The V end was cut by 0 bases, the J end by 5 bases, with 7 bases between. The CDR3 runs to 13 residues. CDR3 amino acids: CASSLDRETEAFF. The CDR3 coding sequence is TGTGCCAGCAGCTTAGACAGGGAAACTGAAGCTTTCTTT.

This clonotype was counted ten times or more. This chain joins TRBV4-1 and TRBJ2-5; the match to TRBD1 covers 8 bases. Unmatched junction bases numbered 8, after V lost 3 bases and J lost 5 bases. Germline V gene data show CDR1 as MGHRA and CDR2 as YSYEKL. The CDR3 sequence is 15 residues long. CDR3 in amino acids: CASSQSPRGLETQYF. Here the CDR3 DNA reads TGCGCCAGCAGCCAGTCACCCAGGGGGCTGGAGACCCAGTACTTC.

This clonotype came up once. The rearrangement links TRBV12-3 or TRBV12-4 to TRBJ1-4; maybe TRBD1 (5 bases). The ends were cut back, 7 bases at V and 0 bases at J, with 12 bases in the middle. The CDR3 runs to 15 residues. The DNA for the CDR3 is TGTGCCAGCAACGAAAGGGGTGCAACTAATGAAAAACTGTTTTTT. Protein product: CASNERGATNEKLFF.

This clonotype occurred a few times. The conserved final phenylalanine or tryptophan is absent from the CDR3, which likely points to a read error. No DNA is shown, since the ends of the CDR3 on it are uncertain; the CDR3 is the one TCRdb lists. This chain links TRBV20-1 with TRBJ1-4; the table calls TRBD1, which could not be checked here. Both ends counted, the CDR3 spans 14 residues. Germline loops: CDR1 DFQATT, CDR2 SNEGSKA (reference sequence). The CDR3 spells CSAKPATGQENPSL.

J is TRBJ1-1 and V is TRBV7-2; D unclear. Germline loops: CDR1 SGHTA, CDR2 FQGNSA. The length of the CDR3 is 15 residues. The V end lost 1 base, the J end lost 1 base, and 10 bases lay between the germline ends. The CDR3 loop is CASSLGPLANTEAFF. As DNA, the CDR3 is TGTGCCAGCAGCTTAGGCCCACTAGCGAACACTGAAGCTTTCTTT.

This clonotype showed up just a few times. This chain joins TRBV7-8 and TRBJ2-5; maybe TRBD2 (6 bases). The V end lost 6 bases, the J end lost 0 bases, and 20 bases lay between the germline ends. The CDR3 contains 17 residues. CDR1 is SGHVS, CDR2 FQNEAQ, per germline. CDR3 DNA: TGTGCCAGCAGTAACATCGGGACTGAAGCCCACCAAGAGACCCAGTACTTC. This gives the protein CASSNIGTEAHQETQYF.

The V and J genes are TRBV10-3 and TRBJ1-3; 7 bases fit TRBD1. Germline V gene sequence: CDR1 ENHRY, CDR2 SYGVKD. The V gene end was trimmed by 6 bases and the J gene end by 1 base; junction bases not matched to a gene: 6. The CDR3 is made up of 15 amino acids. Here the CDR3 DNA reads TGTGCCATCAGGGGAGGACAGGTTTCTGGAAACACCATATATTTT. It specifies CAIRGGQVSGNTIYF.

The rearrangement uses TRBV30 and TRBJ1-6; 7 bases line up with TRBD1. The CDR3 has 13 residues. CDR1 and CDR2 (germline): GTSNPN, SVGIG (reference sequence). Trimming took 4 bases from V and 8 from J; bases not matched to a gene: 5. CDR3 region: CAWNGGQDSPLHF. The CDR3 region has the DNA TGTGCCTGGAATGGCGGACAGGATTCACCCCTCCACTTT.

This clonotype showed up many times. This sequence joins TRBV14 and TRBJ1-3, with D perhaps matching TRBD1 (6 bases). Deletions cut 2 bases from V and 0 bases from J, with 11 bases between. The CDR3 totals 16 residues. CDR1 SGHDN and CDR2 FVKESK come from the germline V gene. CDR3 region: CASSQYRASSGNTIYF. CDR3 DNA sequence: TGTGCCAGCAGCCAATACAGGGCGAGCTCTGGAAACACCATATATTTT.

V and J are TRBV20-1 and TRBJ1-6; 8 nucleotides match TRBD1. Trimming took 4 bases from V and 7 from J; bases not matched to a gene: 6. Germline V gene sequence: CDR1 DFQATT, CDR2 SNEGSKA (reference sequence). The CDR3 covers 14 residues. The CDR3 protein is CSATRDRQNSPLHF. CDR3 sequence (DNA): TGCAGTGCTACCCGGGACAGGCAGAATTCACCCCTCCACTTT.

This sequence joins TRBV7-8 and TRBJ2-2; 8 nucleotides agree with TRBD1. With V trimmed by 6 bases and J by 7 bases, 13 bases remained unmatched. CDR3 size: 16 residues. The germline V gene encodes CDR1 SGHVS and CDR2 FQNEAQ. CDR3 amino acids: CASSDSQTGEHGELFF. CDR3 DNA: TGTGCCAGCAGTGACTCGCAGACAGGGGAACACGGGGAGCTGTTTTTT. The full variable domain, with the rest looked up from reference TRBV7-8 and TRBJ2-2, is GAGVSQSPRYKVAKRGQDVALRCDPISGHVSLFWYQQALGQGPEFLTYFQNEAQLDKSGLPSDRFFAERPEGSVSTLKIQRTQQEDSAVYLCASSDSQTGEHGELFFGEGSRLTVL.

This clonotype was recorded many times. The chain employs TRBV20-1 and TRBJ2-6; D remains unclear. V was clipped by 6 bases and J by 1 base, with 16 bases between them. Germline loops: CDR1 DFQATT, CDR2 SNEGSKA (reference sequence). CDR3 length: 16 amino acids. This CDR3 reads CSAGSLGSSGANVLTF. The DNA of the CDR3 is TGCAGTGCGGGTAGTTTAGGATCTTCTGGGGCCAACGTCCTGACTTTC.

This clonotype showed up just once. V gene TRBV5-6 combines with J gene TRBJ1-1, with D possibly TRBD1 on 5 matching bases. The CDR3 length is 14 residues. Trimming cost V 2 bases and J 6 bases, with 14 bases left between them. Germline V gives CDR1 SGHDT, CDR2 YYEEEE. Here the CDR3 reads CASSFSGAGAEAFF. CDR3 bases: TGTGCCAGCAGCTTTTCCGGGGCTGGTGCTGAAGCTTTCTTT.

The CDR3 nucleotides are TGTGCCAGCAGGAGGGCGGGGTACAATGAGCAGTTCTTC. As protein: CASRRAGYNEQFF. This chain links TRBV7-6 with TRBJ2-1; D is perhaps TRBD2 (6 bases). The CDR3 runs 13 residues. Germline loops: CDR1 SGHVS, CDR2 FNYEAQ. Trimming took off 6 bases at V and 4 bases at J, with 10 bases between the two ends.